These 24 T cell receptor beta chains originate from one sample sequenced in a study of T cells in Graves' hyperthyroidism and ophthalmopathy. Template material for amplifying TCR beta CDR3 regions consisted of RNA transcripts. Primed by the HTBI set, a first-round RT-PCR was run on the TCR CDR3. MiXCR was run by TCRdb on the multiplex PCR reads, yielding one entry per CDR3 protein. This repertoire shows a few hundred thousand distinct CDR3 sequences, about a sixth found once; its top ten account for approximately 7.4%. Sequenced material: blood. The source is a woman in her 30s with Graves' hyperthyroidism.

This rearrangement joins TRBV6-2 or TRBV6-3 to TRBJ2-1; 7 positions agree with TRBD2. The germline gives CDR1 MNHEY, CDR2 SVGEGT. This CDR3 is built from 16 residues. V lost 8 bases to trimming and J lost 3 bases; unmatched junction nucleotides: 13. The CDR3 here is CASQGRGGVNYNEQFF. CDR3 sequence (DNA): TGTGCCAGCCAAGGCCGGGGAGGGGTGAACTACAATGAGCAGTTCTTC.

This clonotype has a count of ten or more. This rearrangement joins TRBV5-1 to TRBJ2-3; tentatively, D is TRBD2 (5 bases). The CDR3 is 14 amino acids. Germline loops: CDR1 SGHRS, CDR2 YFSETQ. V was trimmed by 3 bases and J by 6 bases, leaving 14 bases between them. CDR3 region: CASSSASGSDTQYF. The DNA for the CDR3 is TGCGCCAGCAGCTCCGCCAGCGGTTCGGATACGCAGTATTTT.

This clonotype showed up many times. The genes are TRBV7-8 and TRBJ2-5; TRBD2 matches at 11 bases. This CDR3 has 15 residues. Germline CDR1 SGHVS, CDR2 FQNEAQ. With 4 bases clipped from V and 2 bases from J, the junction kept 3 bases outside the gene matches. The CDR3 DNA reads TGTGCCAGCAGCTCGAGGACTAGCGGGCAAGAGACCCAGTACTTC. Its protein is CASSSRTSGQETQYF.

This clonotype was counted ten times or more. CDR3 loop: CASRTVQTDTQYF. For the CDR3, the DNA is TGTGCCAGTAGGACTGTCCAAACAGATACGCAGTATTTT. V usage is TRBV12-3 or TRBV12-4 and J usage is TRBJ2-3; perhaps TRBD2 as D (5 bases). The CDR3 runs 13 residues. V lost 9 bases and J 3 bases, leaving 13 bases between the germline ends.

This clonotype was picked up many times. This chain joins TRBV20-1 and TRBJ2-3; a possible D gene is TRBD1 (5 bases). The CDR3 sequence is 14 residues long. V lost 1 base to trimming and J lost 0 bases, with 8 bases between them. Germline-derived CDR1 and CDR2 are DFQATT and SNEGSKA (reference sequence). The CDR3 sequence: CSARGRTSTDTQYF. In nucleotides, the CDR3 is TGCAGTGCTAGAGGACGGACAAGCACAGATACGCAGTATTTT.

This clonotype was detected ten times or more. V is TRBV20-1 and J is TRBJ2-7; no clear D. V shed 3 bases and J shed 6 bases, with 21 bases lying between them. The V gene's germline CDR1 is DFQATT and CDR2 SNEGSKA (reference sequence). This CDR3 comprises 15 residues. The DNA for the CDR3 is TGCAGTGCTAGTATCCCCATCATCGAGCTCGGCGAGCAGTACTTC. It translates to CSASIPIIELGEQYF.

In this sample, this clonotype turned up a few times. The CDR3 loop is CASSLPGPGDEQFF. The DNA for the CDR3 is TGTGCCAGCAGCCTGCCGGGACCCGGGGATGAGCAGTTCTTC. This chain uses TRBV12-3 or TRBV12-4 with TRBJ2-1; D may correspond to TRBD1 or TRBD2 (5 bases each). Trimming left V 6 bases short and J 8 bases short, with 17 bases between. This CDR3 region has 14 residues.

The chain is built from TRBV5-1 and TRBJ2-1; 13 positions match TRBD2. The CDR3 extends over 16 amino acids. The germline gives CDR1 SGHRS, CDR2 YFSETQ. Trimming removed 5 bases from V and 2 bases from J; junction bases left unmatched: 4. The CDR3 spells CASSGTSGTTYNEQFF. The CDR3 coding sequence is TGCGCCAGCAGTGGGACTAGCGGGACAACCTACAATGAGCAGTTCTTC.

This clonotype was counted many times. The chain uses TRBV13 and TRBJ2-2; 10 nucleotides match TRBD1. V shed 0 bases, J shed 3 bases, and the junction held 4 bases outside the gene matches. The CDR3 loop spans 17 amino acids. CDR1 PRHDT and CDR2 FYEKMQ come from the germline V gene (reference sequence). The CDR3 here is CASSLGLGTGDTGELFF. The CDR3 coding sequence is TGTGCCAGCAGCTTAGGCCTAGGGACAGGGGACACCGGGGAGCTGTTTTTT.

In DNA form, the CDR3 reads TGTGCCAGTAGTGCCGGGACTACGACCGGGGAGCTGTTTTTT. It translates to CASSAGTTTGELFF. The V call is TRBV19, the J call TRBJ2-2; 7 bases match TRBD2. The trim removed 5 bases at V and 5 bases at J, leaving 5 bases unmatched. CDR3 length: 14 residues. CDR1 is LNHDA, CDR2 SQIVND, per germline (reference sequence).

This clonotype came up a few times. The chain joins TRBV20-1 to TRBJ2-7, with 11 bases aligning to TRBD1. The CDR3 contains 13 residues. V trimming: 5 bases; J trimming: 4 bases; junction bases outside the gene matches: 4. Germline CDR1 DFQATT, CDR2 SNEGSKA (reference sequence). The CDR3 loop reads CSAGDRGSYEQYF. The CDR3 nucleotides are TGCAGTGCTGGGGACAGGGGGTCGTACGAGCAGTACTTC.

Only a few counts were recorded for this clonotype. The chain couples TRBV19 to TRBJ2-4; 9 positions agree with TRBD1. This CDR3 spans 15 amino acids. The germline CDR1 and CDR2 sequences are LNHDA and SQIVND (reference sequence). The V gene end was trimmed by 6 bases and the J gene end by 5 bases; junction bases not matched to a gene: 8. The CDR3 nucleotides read TGTGCCAGTAGCAAGGACAGGGGCTGGGAAAACATTCAGTACTTC. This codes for CASSKDRGWENIQYF.

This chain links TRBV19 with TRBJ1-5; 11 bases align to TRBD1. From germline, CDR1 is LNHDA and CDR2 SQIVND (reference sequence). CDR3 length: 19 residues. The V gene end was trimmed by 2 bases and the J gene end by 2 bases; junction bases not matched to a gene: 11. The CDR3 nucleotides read TGTGCCAGTAGTATACCCACTTCTGGGACAGGGGGGGGCAATCAGCCCCAGCATTTT. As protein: CASSIPTSGTGGGNQPQHF.

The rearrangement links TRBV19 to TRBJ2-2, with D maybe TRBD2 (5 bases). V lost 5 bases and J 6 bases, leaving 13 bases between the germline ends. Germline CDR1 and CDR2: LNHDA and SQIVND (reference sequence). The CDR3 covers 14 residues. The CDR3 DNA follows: TGTGCCAGTAGTCTTAGGGCCGGGGCCGGGGAGCTGTTTTTT. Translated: CASSLRAGAGELFF.

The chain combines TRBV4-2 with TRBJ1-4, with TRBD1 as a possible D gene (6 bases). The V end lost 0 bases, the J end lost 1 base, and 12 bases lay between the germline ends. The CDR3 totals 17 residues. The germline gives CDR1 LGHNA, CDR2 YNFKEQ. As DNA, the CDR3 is TGTGCCAGCAGCCAAGATCGGACAGAAAGAACTAATGAAAAACTGTTTTTT. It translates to CASSQDRTERTNEKLFF.

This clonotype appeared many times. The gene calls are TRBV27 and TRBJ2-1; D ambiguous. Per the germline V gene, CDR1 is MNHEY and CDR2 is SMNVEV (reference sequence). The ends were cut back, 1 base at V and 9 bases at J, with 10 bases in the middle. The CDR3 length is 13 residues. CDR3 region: CASSLYKGVEQFF. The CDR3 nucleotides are TGTGCCAGCAGTTTATACAAGGGCGTTGAGCAGTTCTTC.

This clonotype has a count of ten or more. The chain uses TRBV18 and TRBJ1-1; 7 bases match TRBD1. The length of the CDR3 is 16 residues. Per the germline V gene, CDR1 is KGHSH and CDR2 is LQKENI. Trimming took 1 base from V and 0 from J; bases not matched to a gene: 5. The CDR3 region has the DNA TGTGCCAGCTCACCACAAAGGGGGCACATGAACACTGAAGCTTTCTTT. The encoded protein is CASSPQRGHMNTEAFF.

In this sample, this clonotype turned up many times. CDR3 nucleotide sequence: TGTGCCAGCAGTGAAGGCGGACCAGGGGGGCATCAGCCCCAGCATTTT. Translated, it gives CASSEGGPGGHQPQHF. This chain uses TRBV2 with TRBJ1-5, with 7 positions matching TRBD1. Germline V gives CDR1 SNHLY, CDR2 FYNNEI. The CDR3 is 16 residues long. V shed 1 base, J shed 5 bases, and the junction held 8 bases outside the gene matches.

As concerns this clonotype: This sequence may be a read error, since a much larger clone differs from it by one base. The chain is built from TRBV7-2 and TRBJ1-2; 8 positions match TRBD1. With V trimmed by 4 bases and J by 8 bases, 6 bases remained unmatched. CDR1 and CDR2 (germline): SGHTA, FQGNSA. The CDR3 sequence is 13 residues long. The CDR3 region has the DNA TGTGCCAGCAGCTCCAGCAGGGGGCTCGGCTACACCTTC. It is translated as CASSSSRGLGYTF. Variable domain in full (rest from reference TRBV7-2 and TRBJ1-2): GAGVSQSPSNKVTEKGKDVELRCDPISGHTALYWYRQSLGQGLEFLIYFQGNSAPDKSGLPSDRFSAERTGGSVSTLTIQRTQQEDSAVYLCASSSSRGLGYTFGSGTRLTVV.

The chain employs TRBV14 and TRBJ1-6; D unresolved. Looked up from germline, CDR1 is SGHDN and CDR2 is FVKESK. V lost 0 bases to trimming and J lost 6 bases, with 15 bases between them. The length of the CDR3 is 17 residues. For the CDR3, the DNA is TGTGCCAGCAGCCAAGACTACCCCGGGGAGGGTAATTCACCCCTCCACTTT. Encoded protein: CASSQDYPGEGNSPLHF.

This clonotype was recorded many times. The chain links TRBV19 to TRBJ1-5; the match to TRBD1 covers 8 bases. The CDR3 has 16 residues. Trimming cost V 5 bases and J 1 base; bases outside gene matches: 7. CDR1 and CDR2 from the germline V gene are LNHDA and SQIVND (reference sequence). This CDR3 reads CASSWDRTMSNQPQHF. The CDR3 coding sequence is TGTGCCAGTAGTTGGGACAGGACTATGAGCAATCAGCCCCAGCATTTT.

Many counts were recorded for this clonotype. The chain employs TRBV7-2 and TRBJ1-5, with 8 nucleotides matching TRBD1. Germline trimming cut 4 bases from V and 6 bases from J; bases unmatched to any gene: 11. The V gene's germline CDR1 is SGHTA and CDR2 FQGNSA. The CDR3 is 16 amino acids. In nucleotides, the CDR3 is TGTGCCAGCAGCTCGTGGACAGGGTACGGGAGTCAGCCCCAGCATTTT. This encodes CASSSWTGYGSQPQHF.

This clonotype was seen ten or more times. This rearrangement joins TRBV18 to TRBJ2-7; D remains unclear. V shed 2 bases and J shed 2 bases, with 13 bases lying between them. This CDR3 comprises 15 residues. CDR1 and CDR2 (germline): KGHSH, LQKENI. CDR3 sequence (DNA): TGTGCCAGCTCACCAAACTCAAACCTCCCCTACGAGCAGTACTTC. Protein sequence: CASSPNSNLPYEQYF. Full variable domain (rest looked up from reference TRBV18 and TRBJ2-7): NAGVMQNPRHLVRRRGQEARLRCSPMKGHSHVYWYRQLPEEGLKFMVYLQKENIIDESGMPKERFSAEFPKEGPSILRIQQVVRGDSAAYFCASSPNSNLPYEQYFGPGTRLTVT.

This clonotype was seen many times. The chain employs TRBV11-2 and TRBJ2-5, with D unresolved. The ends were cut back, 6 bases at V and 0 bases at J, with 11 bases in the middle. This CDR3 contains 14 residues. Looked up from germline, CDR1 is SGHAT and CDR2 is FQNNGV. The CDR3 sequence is CASSRSTHQETQYF. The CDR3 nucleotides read TGTGCCAGCAGTCGGTCCACCCACCAAGAGACCCAGTACTTC.